The sequence of this T cell receptor (beta chain) was determined in a study of T-cell reconstitution after alpha-beta-depleted transplantation in children. V lost 3 bases to trimming and J lost 1 base, with 11 bases between them. Germline loops: CDR1 MDHEN, CDR2 SYDVKM. This CDR3 is 15 amino acids long. Preparing the TCRbeta library involved the use of unique molecular identifiers. From the PCR reads, TCRdb called clonotypes with MiXCR, one entry per CDR3 protein. The sample yields 200,000 to 300,000 distinct CDR3 sequences, around 12% seen once. Details on this clonotype: A read error may be the cause here, since a much bigger clone is one base away.

The sequence derives from a human donor who donated a stem cell graft to a child with acute lymphoblastic leukemia. The J gene is TRBJ2-3, the V gene TRBV28, with D maybe TRBD2 (6 bases). The material sequenced was PBMCs from the stem cell graft donor, taken from the stem cell graft. The DNA for the CDR3 is TGTGCCAGCAGTTTGGAATCGGGGGGCACAGATACGCAGTATTTT. Its translation is CASSLESGGTDTQYF.